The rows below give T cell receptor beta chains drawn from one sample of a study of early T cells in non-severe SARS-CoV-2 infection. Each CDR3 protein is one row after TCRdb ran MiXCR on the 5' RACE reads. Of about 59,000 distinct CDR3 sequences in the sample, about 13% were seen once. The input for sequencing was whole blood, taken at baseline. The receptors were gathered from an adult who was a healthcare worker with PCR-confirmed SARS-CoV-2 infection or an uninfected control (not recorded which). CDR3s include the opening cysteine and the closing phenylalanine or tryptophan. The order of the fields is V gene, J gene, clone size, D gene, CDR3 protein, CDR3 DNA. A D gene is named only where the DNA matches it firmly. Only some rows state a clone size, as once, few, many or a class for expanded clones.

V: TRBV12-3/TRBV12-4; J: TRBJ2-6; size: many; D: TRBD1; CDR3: CASRPGTGPFGANVLTF; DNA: TGTGCCAGCCGTCCCGGGACAGGGCCATTCGGGGCCAACGTCCTGACTTTC
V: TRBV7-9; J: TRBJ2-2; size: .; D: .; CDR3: CASTRDTSGELFF; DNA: TGTGCCAGCACCCGGGACACGAGCGGGGAGCTGTTTTTT
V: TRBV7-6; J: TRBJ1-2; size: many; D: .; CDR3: CASSPLEGERYTF; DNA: TGTGCCAGCAGCCCCTTAGAGGGTGAACGCTACACCTTC
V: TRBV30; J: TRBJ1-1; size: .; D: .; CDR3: CAWIKTGSEAFF; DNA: TGTGCCTGGATAAAGACCGGATCGGAAGCTTTCTTT
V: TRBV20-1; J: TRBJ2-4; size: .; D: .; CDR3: CSAMGGSGTDIQYF; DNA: TGCAGTGCTATGGGGGGCAGCGGGACAGACATTCAGTACTTC
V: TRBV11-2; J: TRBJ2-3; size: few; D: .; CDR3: CASSAEYRGTDTQYF; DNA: TGTGCCAGCAGCGCAGAGTACAGGGGCACAGATACGCAGTATTTT
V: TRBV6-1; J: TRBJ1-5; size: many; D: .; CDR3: CASKRQGGNQPQHF; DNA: TGTGCCAGCAAAAGACAAGGGGGCAATCAGCCCCAGCATTTT
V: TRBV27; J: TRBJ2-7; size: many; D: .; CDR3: CASSPGAKAAQYF; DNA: TGTGCCAGCTCACCGGGGGCGAAGGCGGCGCAGTACTTC
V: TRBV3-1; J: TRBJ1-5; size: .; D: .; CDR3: CASSPGNQPQHF; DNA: TGTGCCAGCAGCCCCGGAAATCAGCCCCAGCATTTT
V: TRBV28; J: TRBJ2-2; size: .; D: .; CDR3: CASSLGRPNTGELFF; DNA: TGTGCCAGCAGTTTGGGCAGACCGAACACCGGGGAGCTGTTTTTT
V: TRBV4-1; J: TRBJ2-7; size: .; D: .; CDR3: CASSQEGDYEQYF; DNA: TGCGCCAGCAGCCAAGAAGGAGACTACGAGCAGTACTTC
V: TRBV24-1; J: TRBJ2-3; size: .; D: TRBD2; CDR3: CATSVGTSGRGDTQYF; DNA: TGTGCCACCAGTGTCGGGACTAGCGGGAGAGGAGATACGCAGTATTTT
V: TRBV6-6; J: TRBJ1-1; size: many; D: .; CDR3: CASSLPGTHYTEAFF; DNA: TGTGCCAGCAGCCTACCCGGGACTCATTACACTGAAGCTTTCTTT
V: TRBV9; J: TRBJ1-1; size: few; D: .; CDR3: CASSPQIVRNTEAFF; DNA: TGTGCCAGCAGCCCGCAGATAGTCCGGAACACTGAAGCTTTCTTT
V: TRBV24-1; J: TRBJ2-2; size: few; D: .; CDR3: CATNDRWNTGELFF; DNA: TGTGCCACCAACGACAGGTGGAACACCGGGGAGCTGTTTTTT
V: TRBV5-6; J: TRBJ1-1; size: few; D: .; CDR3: CASSPWEGVNTEAFF; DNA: TGTGCCAGCAGCCCCTGGGAGGGGGTGAACACTGAAGCTTTCTTT
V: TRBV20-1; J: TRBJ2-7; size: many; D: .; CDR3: CSASGISSYEQYF; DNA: TGCAGTGCTAGCGGGATCTCCTCCTACGAGCAGTACTTC
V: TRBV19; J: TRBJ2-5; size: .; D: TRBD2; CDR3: CASNGGKRETQYF; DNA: TGTGCCAGTAACGGGGGGAAGAGAGAGACCCAGTACTTC
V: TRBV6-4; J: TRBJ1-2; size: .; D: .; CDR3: CASSVGAGAYYGYTF; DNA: TGTGCCAGCAGTGTTGGAGCAGGGGCATACTATGGCTACACCTTC
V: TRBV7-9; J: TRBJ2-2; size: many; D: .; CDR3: CASSLRSGGTTGELFF; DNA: TGTGCCAGCAGCTTAAGGAGCGGAGGGACCACCGGGGAGCTGTTTTTT
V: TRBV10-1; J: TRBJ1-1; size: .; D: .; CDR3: CASQGAFF; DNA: TGCGCCAGCCAGGGAGCTTTCTTT
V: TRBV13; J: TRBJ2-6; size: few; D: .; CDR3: CASSYRAERANVLTF; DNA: TGTGCCAGCAGCTACAGGGCCGAACGGGCCAACGTCCTGACTTTC
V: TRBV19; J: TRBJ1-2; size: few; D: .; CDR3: CASSSTANYGYTF; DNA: TGTGCCAGTAGTAGCACAGCTAACTATGGCTACACCTTC
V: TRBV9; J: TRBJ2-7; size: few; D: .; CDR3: CASSVGNFQGEQYF; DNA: TGTGCCAGCAGCGTAGGTAATTTCCAAGGCGAGCAGTACTTC
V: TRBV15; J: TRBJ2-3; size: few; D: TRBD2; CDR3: CATSRDRERGSDTQYF; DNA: TGTGCCACCAGCAGAGATCGCGAGCGGGGCAGTGATACGCAGTATTTT
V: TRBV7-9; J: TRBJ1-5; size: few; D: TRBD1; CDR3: CASSLTGGAQHF; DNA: TGTGCCAGCAGCCTGACAGGGGGGGCCCAGCATTTT
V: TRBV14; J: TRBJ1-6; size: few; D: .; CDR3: CASSTLGGARNSPLHF; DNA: TGTGCCAGCAGCACCCTGGGGGGGGCGCGGAATTCACCCCTCCACTTT
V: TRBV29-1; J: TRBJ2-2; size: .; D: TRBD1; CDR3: CSEPRDRDVTGELFF; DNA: TGCAGCGAACCCCGGGACAGAGACGTAACCGGGGAGCTGTTTTTT
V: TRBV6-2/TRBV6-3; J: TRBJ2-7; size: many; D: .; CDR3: CASSLSHEQYF; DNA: TGTGCCAGCAGCCTCTCCCACGAGCAGTACTTC
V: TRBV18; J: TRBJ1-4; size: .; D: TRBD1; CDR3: CASSPHRGSSEKLFF; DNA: TGTGCCAGCTCACCACACAGGGGCTCGAGCGAAAAACTGTTTTTT
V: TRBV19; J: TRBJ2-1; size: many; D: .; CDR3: CASIPDPPNEQFF; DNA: TGTGCCAGTATTCCTGATCCCCCCAATGAGCAGTTCTTC
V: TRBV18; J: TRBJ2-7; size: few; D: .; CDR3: CASSPEGGSYEQYF; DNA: TGTGCCAGCTCACCGGAGGGGGGTTCCTACGAGCAGTACTTC
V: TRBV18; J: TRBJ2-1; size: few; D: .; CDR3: CASSPRRTADEQFF; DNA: TGTGCCAGCTCACCACGGAGGACCGCGGATGAGCAGTTCTTC
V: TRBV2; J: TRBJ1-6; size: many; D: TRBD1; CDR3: CASSLKTGRNSPLHF; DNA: TGTGCCAGCAGTCTAAAGACAGGGCGAAATTCACCCCTCCACTTT
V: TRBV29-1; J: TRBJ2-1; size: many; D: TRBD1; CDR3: CSVRPYRDSINEQFF; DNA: TGCAGCGTTCGACCTTACCGGGACAGTATCAATGAGCAGTTCTTC
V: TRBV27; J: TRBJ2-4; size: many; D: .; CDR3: CASSLHEVNIQYF; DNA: TGTGCCAGCAGTTTACACGAGGTGAACATTCAGTACTTC
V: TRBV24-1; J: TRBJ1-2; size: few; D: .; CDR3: CATSAGRSGYTF; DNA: TGTGCCACCAGTGCGGGGCGGAGTGGCTACACCTTC
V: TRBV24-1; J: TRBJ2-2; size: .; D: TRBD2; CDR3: CATSDFGLAGLNTGELFF; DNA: TGTGCCACCAGTGACTTTGGACTAGCGGGTTTGAACACCGGGGAGCTGTTTTTT
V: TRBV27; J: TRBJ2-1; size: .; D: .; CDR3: CASSLRIAATAYNEQFF; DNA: TGTGCCAGCAGTTTACGGATAGCGGCAACAGCCTACAATGAGCAGTTCTTC
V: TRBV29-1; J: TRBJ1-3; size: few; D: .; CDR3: CSASKEIGNTIYF; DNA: TGCAGCGCTTCTAAAGAGATTGGAAACACCATATATTTT
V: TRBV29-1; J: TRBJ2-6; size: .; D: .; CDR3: CSVEGSGANVLTF; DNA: TGCAGCGTTGAAGGCTCTGGGGCCAACGTCCTGACTTTC
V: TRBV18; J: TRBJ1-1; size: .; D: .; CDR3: CASSPQQGNTEAFF; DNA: TGTGCCAGCTCACCACAGCAGGGGAACACTGAAGCTTTCTTT
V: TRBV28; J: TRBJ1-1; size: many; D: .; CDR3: CASTVNTEAFF; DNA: TGTGCCAGCACCGTGAACACTGAAGCTTTCTTT
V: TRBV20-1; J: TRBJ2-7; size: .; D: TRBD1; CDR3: CSARGTGDLYEQYF; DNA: TGCAGCGCTAGGGGGACAGGGGACCTCTACGAGCAGTACTTC
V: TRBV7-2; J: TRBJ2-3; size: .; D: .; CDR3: CASSLANRVDTQYF; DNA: TGTGCCAGCAGCTTAGCAAACAGGGTAGATACGCAGTATTTT